The present T cell receptor beta chain was sequenced within a study of T-cell memory formation after mild COVID-19. Findings and caveats of the study: Pre-infection memory harbored some responding clones, suggesting cross-reactive memory joined. Mainly CM and EM harbored the contracting CD4+ clones; mainly EMRA harbored the CD8+ ones. A second wave of clones peaked on day 37, and their SARS-CoV-2 specificity went unconfirmed. The study found balanced CD4/CD8 in clones contracting day 15 to 85 and a CD4+ lean in later expanders.

One entry per CDR3 protein, called by TCRdb with MiXCR from the 5' RACE reads. The table lists fewer than 200,000 distinct CDR3 sequences, 13% of them singletons, with 2.5% to 4% in the top ten. V trimming: 4 bases; J trimming: 8 bases; junction bases outside the gene matches: 8. The CDR3 consists of 13 residues. CDR1 SGHRS and CDR2 YFSETQ come from the germline V gene. This clonotype was counted between two and nine times. What it binds is unknown. Material: PBMCs or a T cell subset sorted from them (not recorded which). The rearrangement joins TRBV5-1 to TRBJ1-1, with TRBD1 matching over 7 bases. The origin of this receptor is a man between 18 and 29 years old who had mild COVID-19 (a few samples of this study predate the infection). Cell type and time point are not known. In DNA form, the CDR3 reads TGCGCCAGCAGCCGATTCACAGGGGAAGAAGCTTTCTTT. Residues: CASSRFTGEEAFF.